The 13 T cell receptor beta chains presented below share a single source sample, sequenced in a study of blood T cell repertoires in COVID-19. Here immunoSEQ multiplex PCR was the method, and the copy in TCRdb shows in-frame clones only, minus some. The repertoire holds some 670,000 clones, with over 80% as singletons. Sequencing input: peripheral blood. Receptors were obtained from a woman aged 18-35 years with acute or convalescent COVID-19.

The CDR3 DNA sequence: TGTGCCAGCAGCCCAGCCCGGGTGGGTACTGAAGCTTTCTTT. Its protein is CASSPARVGTEAFF. The J gene is TRBJ1-1, the V gene TRBV7-2, with D hard to call. This CDR3 contains 14 residues. Germline-derived CDR1 and CDR2 are SGHTA and FQGNSA. The germline V and J ends were trimmed by 5 bases and 5 bases, with 15 bases remaining between them.

This chain uses TRBV7-9 with TRBJ2-5, with no clear D. CDR3 length: 13 amino acids. Germline V gene data show CDR1 as SEHNR and CDR2 as FQNEAQ (reference sequence). Trimming removed 1 base from V and 2 bases from J, with 5 bases in between. CDR3 nucleotide sequence: TGTGCCAGCAGCTTAGGGCCTCAAGAGACCCAGTACTTC. Amino acids: CASSLGPQETQYF.

J is TRBJ2-2 and V is TRBV7-2, with TRBD1 matching over 7 bases. CDR1 SGHTA and CDR2 FQGNSA come from the germline V gene. Losses at the gene ends were 3 bases for V and 1 base for J; bases not matched to a gene: 5. The CDR3 runs 16 residues. The CDR3 loop reads CASSLDRSLNTGELFF. The CDR3 nucleotides read TGTGCCAGCAGCTTGGACAGGAGCTTGAACACCGGGGAGCTGTTTTTT. Filled out from reference TRBV7-2 and TRBJ2-2, the complete variable domain reads GAGVSQSPSNKVTEKGKDVELRCDPISGHTALYWYRQSLGQGLEFLIYFQGNSAPDKSGLPSDRFSAERTGGSVSTLTIQRTQQEDSAVYLCASSLDRSLNTGELFFGEGSRLTVL.

The chain recombines TRBV11-2 with TRBJ2-7; no definite D call. The CDR3 consists of 12 residues. Trimming pared 2 bases from V and 5 bases from J, leaving 7 bases between. Looked up from germline, CDR1 is SGHAT and CDR2 is FQNNGV. The CDR3 protein is CASSLTPDEQYF. In DNA, the CDR3 is TGTGCCAGCAGCTTAACTCCCGACGAGCAGTACTTC. Drawing the rest from reference TRBV11-2 and TRBJ2-7, the complete variable domain is EAGVAQSPRYKIIEKRQSVAFWCNPISGHATLYWYQQILGQGPKLLIQFQNNGVVDDSQLPKDRFSAERLKGVDSTLKIQPAKLEDSAVYLCASSLTPDEQYFGPGTRLTVT.

V is TRBV19 and J is TRBJ1-2, with 10 nucleotides matching TRBD1. The ends lost 1 base at V and 4 bases at J; junction bases unmatched: 3. This CDR3 is 15 amino acids long. Per germline, CDR1 LNHDA and CDR2 SQIVND (reference sequence). The CDR3 DNA is TGTGCCAGTAGTATAGCGGGACAGGGGCTCTATGGCTACACCTTC. Residues: CASSIAGQGLYGYTF.

The chain joins TRBV27 to TRBJ1-6, with D possibly matching TRBD1 (5 bases). V lost 5 bases and J lost 1, with 15 bases in between. The CDR3 is 17 residues long. In germline, CDR1 is MNHEY, CDR2 SMNVEV (reference sequence). The CDR3 reads CASSPRGVNSYNSPLHF. The DNA for the CDR3 is TGTGCCAGCAGTCCCCGGGGGGTCAATTCCTATAATTCACCCCTCCACTTT.

This chain links TRBV25-1 with TRBJ1-2, with D tentatively TRBD1 (6 bases). V was clipped by 2 bases and J by 8 bases, with 12 bases between them. The germline CDR1 and CDR2 sequences are MGHDK and SYGVNS. The CDR3 has 13 residues. The CDR3: CASSEPGARGYTF. CDR3 DNA sequence: TGTGCCAGCAGTGAACCAGGGGCTAGGGGCTACACCTTC.

The chain combines TRBV25-1 with TRBJ1-6; the match to TRBD1 covers 8 bases. Looked up from germline, CDR1 is MGHDK and CDR2 is SYGVNS. The ends lost 9 bases at V and 7 bases at J; junction bases unmatched: 8. The CDR3 extends over 14 amino acids. DNA of the CDR3: TGTGCCAGTACCGGGACAGGCCTCAATTCACCCCTCCACTTT. This codes for CASTGTGLNSPLHF. The entire variable domain, with the rest obtained from reference TRBV25-1 and TRBJ1-6, is as follows: EADIYQTPRYLVIGTGKKITLECSQTMGHDKMYWYQQDPGMELHLIHYSYGVNSTEKGDLSSESTVSRIRTEHFPLTLESARPSHTSQYLCASTGTGLNSPLHFGNGTRLTVT.

This chain joins TRBV19 and TRBJ1-2, with a weak D call TRBD1 (5 bases). The CDR3 has 15 residues. Looked up from germline, CDR1 is LNHDA and CDR2 is SQIVND (reference sequence). V dropped 7 bases and J dropped 5 bases, with 20 bases sitting between them. CDR3 DNA sequence: TGTGCCAGTACTCTAAGCCATAATCAGGGTTATGGCTACACCTTC. Its translation is CASTLSHNQGYGYTF. Variable domain in full (rest from reference TRBV19 and TRBJ1-2): DGGITQSPKYLFRKEGQNVTLSCEQNLNHDAMYWYRQDPGQGLRLIYYSQIVNDFQKGDIAEGYSVSREKKESFPLTVTSAQKNPTAFYLCASTLSHNQGYGYTFGSGTRLTVV.

This clone was detected once. V is TRBV7-3 and J is TRBJ2-3; tentative D call: TRBD1 (5 bases). Germline V CDR1 and CDR2: SGHTA, FQGTGA. V shed 5 bases and J shed 2 bases, with 11 bases lying between them. The CDR3 runs to 14 residues. CDR3 nucleotide sequence: TGTGCCAGCAGCCCGACAGTCCCCACAGATACGCAGTATTTT. This sequence encodes CASSPTVPTDTQYF.

This clone appeared a single time. The J gene is TRBJ2-6, the V gene TRBV4-2, with TRBD1 matching over 12 bases. With 3 bases clipped from V and 0 bases from J, the junction kept 12 bases outside the gene matches. The CDR3 is 21 residues long. Germline V lookup: CDR1 LGHNA, CDR2 YNFKEQ. DNA for the CDR3: TGTGCCAGCAGCCATCTCAGGGACAGGGGGCCCCGAAACTCTGGGGCCAACGTCCTGACTTTC. This sequence encodes CASSHLRDRGPRNSGANVLTF.

The chain uses TRBV28 and TRBJ1-6; 8 positions match TRBD1. Unmatched junction bases numbered 11, after V lost 4 bases and J lost 9 bases. This CDR3 region has 16 residues. Germline V gene sequence: CDR1 MDHEN, CDR2 SYDVKM. Here the CDR3 DNA reads TGTGCCAGCAGTTCGCCAGGTGGGACAGGAGTTTCACCCCTCCACTTT. It translates to CASSSPGGTGVSPLHF.

The V and J genes are TRBV4-1 and TRBJ2-5, with D possibly matching TRBD1 (6 bases). V lost 4 bases to trimming and J lost 2 bases, with 14 bases between them. The V gene's germline CDR1 is MGHRA and CDR2 YSYEKL. The CDR3 runs 15 residues. The CDR3 nucleotides read TGCGCCAGCAGCCCTACCTGGACAGCACAAGAGACCCAGTACTTC. Its protein is CASSPTWTAQETQYF.